This T cell receptor beta chain comes out of a study of CD8 T cells in ankylosing spondylitis. The table lists this clonotype with a few counts. Its antigen is unknown. V shed 3 bases and J shed 5 bases, with 10 bases lying between them. The CDR3 runs to 13 residues. The study's findings and limits: Disease-associated clones were CD8+ and fairly uncommon in peripheral blood. Seemingly distinctive of ankylosing spondylitis blood was a TCR beta motif formed by eight highly homologous variants.

5'-RACE, quantitative and with molecular barcodes, yielded the TCR beta libraries. Using its own MiXCR run on the 5' RACE reads, TCRdb lists one record per CDR3 protein. The sample comprises about 320,000 distinct CDR3 sequences, more than 9% of which are singletons, and 9.1% rests with the top ten. This chain connects TRBV12-3 or TRBV12-4 to TRBJ1-2; D ambiguous. Material for sequencing was blood, either unsorted or a sorted T cell fraction (not recorded which). The clonotype was recovered from a female donor with ankylosing spondylitis or in good health (not recorded which). CDR3 region: CASSFTDAYGYTF. DNA for the CDR3: TGTGCCAGCAGTTTTACTGATGCTTATGGCTACACCTTC.